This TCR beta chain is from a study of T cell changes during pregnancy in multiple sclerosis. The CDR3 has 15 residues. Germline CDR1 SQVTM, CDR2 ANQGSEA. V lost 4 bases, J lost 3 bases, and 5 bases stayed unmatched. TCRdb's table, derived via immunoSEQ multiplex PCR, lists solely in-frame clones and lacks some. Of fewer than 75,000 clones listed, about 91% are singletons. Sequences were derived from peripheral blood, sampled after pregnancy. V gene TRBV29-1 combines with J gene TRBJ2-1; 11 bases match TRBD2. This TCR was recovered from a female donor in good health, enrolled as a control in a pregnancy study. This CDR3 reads CSVGPTSGSYNEQFF. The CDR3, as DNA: TGCAGCGTTGGGCCTACTAGCGGGAGCTACAATGAGCAGTTCTTC.